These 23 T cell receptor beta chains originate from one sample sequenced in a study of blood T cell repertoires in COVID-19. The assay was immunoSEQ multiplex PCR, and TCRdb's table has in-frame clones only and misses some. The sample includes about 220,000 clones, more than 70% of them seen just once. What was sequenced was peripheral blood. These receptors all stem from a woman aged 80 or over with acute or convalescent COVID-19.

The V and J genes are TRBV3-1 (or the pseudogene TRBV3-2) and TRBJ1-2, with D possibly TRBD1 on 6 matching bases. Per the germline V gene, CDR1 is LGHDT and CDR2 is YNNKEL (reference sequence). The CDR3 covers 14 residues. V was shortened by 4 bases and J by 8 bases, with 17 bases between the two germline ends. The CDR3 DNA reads TGTGCCAGCAGCCTCAAGGCGGGGGGGCACGGCTACACCTTC. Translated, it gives CASSLKAGGHGYTF.

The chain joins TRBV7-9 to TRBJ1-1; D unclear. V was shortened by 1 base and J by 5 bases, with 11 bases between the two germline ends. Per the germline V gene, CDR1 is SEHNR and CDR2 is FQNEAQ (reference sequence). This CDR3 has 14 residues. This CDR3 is CASSLDVGGTEAFF. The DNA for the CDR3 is TGTGCCAGCAGCTTAGATGTGGGAGGGACTGAAGCTTTCTTT.

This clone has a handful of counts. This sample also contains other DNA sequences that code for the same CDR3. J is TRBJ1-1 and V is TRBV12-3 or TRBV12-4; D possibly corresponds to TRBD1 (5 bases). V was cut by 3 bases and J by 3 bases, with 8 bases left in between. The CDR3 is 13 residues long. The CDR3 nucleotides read TGTGCCAGCAGTTTTCAGGGCGACACTGAAGCTTTCTTT. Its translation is CASSFQGDTEAFF.

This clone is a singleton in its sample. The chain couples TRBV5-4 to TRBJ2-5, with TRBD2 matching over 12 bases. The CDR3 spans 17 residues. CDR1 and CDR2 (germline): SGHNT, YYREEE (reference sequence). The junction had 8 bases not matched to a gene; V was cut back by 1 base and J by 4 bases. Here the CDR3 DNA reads TGTGCCAGCAGCTTGTTCCTTGCTAGCGGGGGGGGAGAGACCCAGTACTTC. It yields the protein CASSLFLASGGGETQYF.

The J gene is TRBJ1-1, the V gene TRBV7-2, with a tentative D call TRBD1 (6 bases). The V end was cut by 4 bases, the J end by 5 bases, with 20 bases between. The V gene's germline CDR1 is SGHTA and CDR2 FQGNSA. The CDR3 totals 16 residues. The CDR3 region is CASSSARDTLRTEAFF. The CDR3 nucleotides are TGTGCCAGCAGCTCAGCCAGGGACACCCTCCGGACTGAAGCTTTCTTT.

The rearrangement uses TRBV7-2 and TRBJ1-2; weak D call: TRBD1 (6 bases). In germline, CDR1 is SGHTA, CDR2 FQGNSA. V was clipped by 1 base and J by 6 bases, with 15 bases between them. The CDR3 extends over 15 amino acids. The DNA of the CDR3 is TGTGCCAGCAGCTTAGGGGGGCGCAGTAAAAATGGCTACACCTTC. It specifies CASSLGGRSKNGYTF. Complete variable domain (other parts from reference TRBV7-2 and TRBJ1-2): GAGVSQSPSNKVTEKGKDVELRCDPISGHTALYWYRQSLGQGLEFLIYFQGNSAPDKSGLPSDRFSAERTGGSVSTLTIQRTQQEDSAVYLCASSLGGRSKNGYTFGSGTRLTVV.

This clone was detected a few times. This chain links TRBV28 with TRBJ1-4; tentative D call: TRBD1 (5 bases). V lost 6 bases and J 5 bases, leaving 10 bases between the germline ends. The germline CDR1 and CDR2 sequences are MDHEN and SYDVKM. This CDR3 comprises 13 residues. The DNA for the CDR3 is TGTGCCAGCAGGTACGGGGGGAATGAAAAACTGTTTTTT. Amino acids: CASRYGGNEKLFF. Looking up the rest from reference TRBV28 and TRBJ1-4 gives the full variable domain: DVKVTQSSRYLVKRTGEKVFLECVQDMDHENMFWYRQDPGLGLRLIYFSYDVKMKEKGDIPEGYSVSREKKERFSLILESASTNQTSMYLCASRYGGNEKLFFGSGTQLSVL.

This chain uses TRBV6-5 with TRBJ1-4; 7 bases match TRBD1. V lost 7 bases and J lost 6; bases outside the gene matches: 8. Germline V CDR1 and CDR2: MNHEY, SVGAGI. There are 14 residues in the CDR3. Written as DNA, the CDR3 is TGTGCCAGCACCCAGACAGGGTCGTATGAAAAACTGTTTTTT. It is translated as CASTQTGSYEKLFF.

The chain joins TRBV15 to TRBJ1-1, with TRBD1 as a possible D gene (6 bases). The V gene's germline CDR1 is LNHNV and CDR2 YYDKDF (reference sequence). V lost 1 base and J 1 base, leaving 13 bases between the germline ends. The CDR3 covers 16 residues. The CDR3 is CATSRGVGAPNTEAFF. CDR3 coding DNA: TGTGCCACCAGCAGAGGAGTGGGGGCCCCGAACACTGAAGCTTTCTTT.

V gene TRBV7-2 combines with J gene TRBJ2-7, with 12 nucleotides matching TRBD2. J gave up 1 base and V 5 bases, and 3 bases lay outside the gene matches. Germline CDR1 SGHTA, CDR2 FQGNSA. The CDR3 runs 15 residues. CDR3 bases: TGTGCCAGCAGCCCAGGACTAGCGGGGTCCTACGAGCAGTACTTC. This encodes CASSPGLAGSYEQYF.

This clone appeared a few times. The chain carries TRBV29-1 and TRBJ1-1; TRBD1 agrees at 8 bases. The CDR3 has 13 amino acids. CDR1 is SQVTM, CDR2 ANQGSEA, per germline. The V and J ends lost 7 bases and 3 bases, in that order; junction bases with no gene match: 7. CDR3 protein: CSARTGLDTEAFF. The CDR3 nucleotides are TGCAGCGCCCGGACAGGGCTGGACACTGAAGCTTTCTTT.

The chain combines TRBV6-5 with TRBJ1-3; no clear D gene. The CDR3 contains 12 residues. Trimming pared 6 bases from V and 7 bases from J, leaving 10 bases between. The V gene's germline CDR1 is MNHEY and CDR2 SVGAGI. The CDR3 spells CASSPHANTIYF. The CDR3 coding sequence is TGTGCCAGCAGCCCCCACGCGAACACCATATATTTT.

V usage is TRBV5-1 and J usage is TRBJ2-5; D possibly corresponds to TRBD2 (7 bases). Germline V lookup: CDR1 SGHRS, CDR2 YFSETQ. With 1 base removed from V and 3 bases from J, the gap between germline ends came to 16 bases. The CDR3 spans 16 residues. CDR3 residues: CASSLLGRGQKETQYF. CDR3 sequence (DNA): TGCGCCAGCAGCTTGTTGGGGCGGGGGCAGAAAGAGACCCAGTACTTC.

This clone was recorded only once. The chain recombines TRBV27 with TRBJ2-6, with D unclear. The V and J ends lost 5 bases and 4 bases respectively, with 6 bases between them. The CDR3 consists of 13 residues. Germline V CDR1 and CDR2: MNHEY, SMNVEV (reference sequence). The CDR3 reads CASSPRGANVLTF. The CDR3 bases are TGTGCCAGCAGTCCGCGCGGGGCCAACGTCCTGACTTTC.

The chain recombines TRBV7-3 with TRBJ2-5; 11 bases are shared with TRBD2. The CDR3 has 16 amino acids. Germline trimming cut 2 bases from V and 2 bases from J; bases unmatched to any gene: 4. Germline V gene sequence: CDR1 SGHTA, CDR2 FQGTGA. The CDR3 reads CASSLGLAGGQETQYF. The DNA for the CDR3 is TGTGCCAGCAGCTTAGGCCTAGCGGGGGGACAAGAGACCCAGTACTTC.

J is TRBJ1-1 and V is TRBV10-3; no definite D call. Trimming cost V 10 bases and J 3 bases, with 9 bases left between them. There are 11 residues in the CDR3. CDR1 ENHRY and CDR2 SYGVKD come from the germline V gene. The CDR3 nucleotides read TGTGCCACCTCTTCGTACACTGAAGCTTTCTTT. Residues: CATSSYTEAFF.

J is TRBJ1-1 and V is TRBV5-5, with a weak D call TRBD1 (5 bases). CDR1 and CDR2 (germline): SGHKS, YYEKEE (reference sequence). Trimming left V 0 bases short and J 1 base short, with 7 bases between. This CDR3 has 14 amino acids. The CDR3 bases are TGTGCCAGCAGCTTGGGGACAACGAACACTGAAGCTTTCTTT. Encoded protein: CASSLGTTNTEAFF.

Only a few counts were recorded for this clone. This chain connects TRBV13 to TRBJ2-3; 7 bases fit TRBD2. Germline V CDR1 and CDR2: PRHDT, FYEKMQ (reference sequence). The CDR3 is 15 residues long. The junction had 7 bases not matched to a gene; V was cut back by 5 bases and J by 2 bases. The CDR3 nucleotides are TGTGCCAGCAGCCTCCGGCTAGCGGTCACAGATACGCAGTATTTT. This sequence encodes CASSLRLAVTDTQYF.

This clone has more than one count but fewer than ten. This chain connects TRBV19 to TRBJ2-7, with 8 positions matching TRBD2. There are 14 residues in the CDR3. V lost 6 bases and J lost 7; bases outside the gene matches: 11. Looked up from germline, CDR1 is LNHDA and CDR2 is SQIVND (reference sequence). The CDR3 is CASSRLGLDHEQYF. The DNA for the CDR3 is TGTGCCAGTAGCCGTCTGGGACTAGATCATGAGCAGTACTTC.

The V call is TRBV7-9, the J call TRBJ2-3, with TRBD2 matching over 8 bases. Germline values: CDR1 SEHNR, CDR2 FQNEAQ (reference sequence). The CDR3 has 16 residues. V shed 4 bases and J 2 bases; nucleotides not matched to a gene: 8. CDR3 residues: CASSSDPGLVTDTQYF. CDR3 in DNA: TGTGCCAGCAGCTCTGATCCGGGACTAGTCACAGATACGCAGTATTTT. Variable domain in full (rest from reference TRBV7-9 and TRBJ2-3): DTGVSQNPRHKITKRGQNVTFRCDPISEHNRLYWYRQTLGQGPEFLTYFQNEAQLEKSRLLSDRFSAERPKGSFSTLEIQRTEQGDSAMYLCASSSDPGLVTDTQYFGPGTRLTVL.

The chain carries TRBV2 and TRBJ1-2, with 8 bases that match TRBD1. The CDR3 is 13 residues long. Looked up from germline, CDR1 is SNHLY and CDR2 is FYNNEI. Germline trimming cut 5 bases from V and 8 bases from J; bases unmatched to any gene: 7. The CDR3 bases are TGTGCCAGCAGTCTAGGACAGGGCAGGGGCTACACCTTC. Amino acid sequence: CASSLGQGRGYTF.

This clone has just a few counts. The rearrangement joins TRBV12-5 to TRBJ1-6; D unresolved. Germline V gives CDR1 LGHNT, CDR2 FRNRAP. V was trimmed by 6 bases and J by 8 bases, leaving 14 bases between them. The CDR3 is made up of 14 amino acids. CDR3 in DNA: TGTGCTAGTGGGGCCGCCGGGAGGGATTCACCCCTCCACTTT. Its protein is CASGAAGRDSPLHF.

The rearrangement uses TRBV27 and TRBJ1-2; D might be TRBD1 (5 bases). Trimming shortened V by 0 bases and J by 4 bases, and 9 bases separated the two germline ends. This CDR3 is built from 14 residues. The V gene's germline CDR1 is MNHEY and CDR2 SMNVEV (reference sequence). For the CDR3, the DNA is TGTGCCAGCAGTTTATCGCAGGGTGGCTATGGCTACACCTTC. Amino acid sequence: CASSLSQGGYGYTF.